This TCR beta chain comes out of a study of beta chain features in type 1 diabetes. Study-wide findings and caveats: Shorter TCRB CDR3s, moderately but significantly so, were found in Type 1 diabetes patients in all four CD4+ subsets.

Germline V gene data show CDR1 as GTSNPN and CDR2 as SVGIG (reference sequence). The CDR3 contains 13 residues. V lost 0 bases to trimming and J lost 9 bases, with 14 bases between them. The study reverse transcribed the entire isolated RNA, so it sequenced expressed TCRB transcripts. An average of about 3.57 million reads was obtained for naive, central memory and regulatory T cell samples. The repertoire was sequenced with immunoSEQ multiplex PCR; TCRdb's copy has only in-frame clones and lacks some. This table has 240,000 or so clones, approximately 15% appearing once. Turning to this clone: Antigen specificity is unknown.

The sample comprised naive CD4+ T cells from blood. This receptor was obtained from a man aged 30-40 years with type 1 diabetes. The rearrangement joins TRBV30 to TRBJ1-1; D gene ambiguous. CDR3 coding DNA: TGTGCCTGGAGTGTACGCGGCTTCCGGCAAGCTTTCTTT. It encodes CAWSVRGFRQAFF. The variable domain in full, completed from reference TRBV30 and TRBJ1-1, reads SQTIHQWPATLVQPVGSPLSLECTVEGTSNPNLYWYRQAAGRGLQLLFYSVGIGQISSEVPQNLSASRPQDRQFILSSKKLLLSDSGFYLCAWSVRGFRQAFFGQGTRLTVV.